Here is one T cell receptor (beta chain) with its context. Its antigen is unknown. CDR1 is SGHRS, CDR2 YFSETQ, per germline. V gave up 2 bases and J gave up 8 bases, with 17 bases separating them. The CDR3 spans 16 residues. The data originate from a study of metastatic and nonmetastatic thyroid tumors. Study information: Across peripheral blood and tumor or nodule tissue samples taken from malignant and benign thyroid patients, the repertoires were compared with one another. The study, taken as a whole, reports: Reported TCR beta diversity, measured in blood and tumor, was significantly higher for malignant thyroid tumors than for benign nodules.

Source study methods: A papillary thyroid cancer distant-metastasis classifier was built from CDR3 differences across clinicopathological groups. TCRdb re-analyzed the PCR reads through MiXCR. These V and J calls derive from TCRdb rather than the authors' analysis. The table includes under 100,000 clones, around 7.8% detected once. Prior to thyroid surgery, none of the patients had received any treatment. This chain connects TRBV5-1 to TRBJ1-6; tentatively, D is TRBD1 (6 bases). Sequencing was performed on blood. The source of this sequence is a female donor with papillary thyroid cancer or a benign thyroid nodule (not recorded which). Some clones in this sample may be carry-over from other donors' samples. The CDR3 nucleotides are TGCGCCAGCAGCTTAGTCTCTGGACAGAGATATTCACCCCTCCACTTT. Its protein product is CASSLVSGQRYSPLHF.